These 26 T cell receptor beta chains share one sample of origin, sequenced in a study of cytomegalovirus exposure and HLA in healthy donors. Primers included in the PCR were 60 Vbeta and 13 Jbeta primers. The data were produced by immunoSEQ multiplex PCR, yet TCRdb's version contains in-frame clones alone and is incomplete. The sample lists about 130,000 clones; 65% to 80% were seen once. Sequenced input: PBMCs. The origin of the receptors is a human donor in good health.

The V and J genes are TRBV7-7 and TRBJ2-7; TRBD2 might be the D (7 bases). CDR1 is SSHAT and CDR2 is FNYEAQ in the germline V gene (reference sequence). This CDR3 spans 15 amino acids. The V end lost 1 base, the J end lost 3 bases, and 13 bases lay between the germline ends. The CDR3 sequence: CASSLEAGEGYEQYF. CDR3 in DNA: TGTGCCAGCAGCTTAGAGGCAGGGGAGGGCTACGAGCAGTACTTC.

This rearrangement joins TRBV5-8 to TRBJ1-6; D ambiguous. CDR3 length: 11 residues. Germline CDR1 reads SGHTS; CDR2 reads YDEGEE. V lost 1 base and J lost 16, with 9 bases in between. The chain's CDR3 is CASSLNSKLHF. The DNA for the CDR3 is TGTGCCAGCAGCTTGAACAGTAAACTCCACTTT. Filled out from reference TRBV5-8 and TRBJ1-6, the complete variable domain reads EAGVTQSPTHLIKTRGQQATLRCSPISGHTSVYWYQQALGLGLQFLLWYDEGEERNRGNFPPRFSGRQFPNYSSELNVNALELEDSALYLCASSLNSKLHFGNGTRLTVT.

The table lists this clone with a count of one. This sequence joins TRBV10-2 and TRBJ2-3; D call uncertain. V was cut by 4 bases and J by 4 bases, with 3 bases left in between. Per the germline V gene, CDR1 is WSHSY and CDR2 is SAAADI. CDR3 length: 11 residues. CDR3 nucleotides: TGCGCCAGCAGTGCAGCAGATACGCAGTATTTT. Protein sequence: CASSAADTQYF.

V usage is TRBV5-4 and J usage is TRBJ2-7; D may be TRBD2 (5 bases). In germline, CDR1 is SGHNT, CDR2 YYREEE (reference sequence). V was pared by 4 bases and J by 6 bases, with 17 bases between. This CDR3 has 14 amino acids. The CDR3 sequence is CASSQRAGKGEQYF. Written as DNA, the CDR3 is TGTGCCAGCAGCCAAAGGGCCGGGAAGGGCGAGCAGTACTTC.

This chain links TRBV6-6 with TRBJ1-1; D perhaps matches TRBD1 (5 bases). CDR3 length: 13 amino acids. Trimming pared 6 bases from V and 8 bases from J, leaving 16 bases between. Germline CDR1 and CDR2: MNHNY and SVGAGI (reference sequence). CDR3 sequence reads: CASSNEGVGEAFF. CDR3 bases: TGTGCCAGCAGCAACGAAGGGGTTGGGGAAGCTTTCTTT.

V is TRBV18 and J is TRBJ2-7; D is perhaps TRBD1 (7 bases). Trimming left V 2 bases short and J 6 bases short, with 23 bases between. The CDR3 has 17 residues. CDR1 and CDR2 (germline): KGHSH, LQKENI. CDR3 protein: CASSPRRGLENIGEQYF. The DNA for the CDR3 is TGTGCCAGCTCACCAAGGAGGGGGCTTGAGAATATTGGCGAGCAGTACTTC.

This rearrangement joins TRBV4-1 to TRBJ2-3; D is possibly TRBD1 (5 bases). Germline V lookup: CDR1 MGHRA, CDR2 YSYEKL. V was trimmed by 0 bases and J by 4 bases, leaving 14 bases between them. The CDR3 length is 16 residues. The CDR3 loop is CASSQDGGRASDTQYF. The DNA for the CDR3 is TGCGCCAGCAGCCAAGATGGCGGCAGGGCCTCAGATACGCAGTATTTT.

The chain employs TRBV18 and TRBJ2-5; tentative D call: TRBD1 (6 bases). Germline CDR1 KGHSH, CDR2 LQKENI. Deletions cut 3 bases from V and 4 bases from J, with 15 bases between. The CDR3 consists of 15 residues. In DNA form, the CDR3 reads TGTGCCAGCTCACCTAGGGACACTGTGACAGAGACCCAGTACTTC. Its translation is CASSPRDTVTETQYF.

The chain has TRBV28 and TRBJ1-1, with D possibly matching TRBD1 (6 bases). This CDR3 has 15 amino acids. Germline values: CDR1 MDHEN, CDR2 SYDVKM. The V gene lost 7 bases and the J gene lost 3 bases, with 18 bases spanning the gap. This chain's CDR3 is CASTLGGQPYTEAFF. The CDR3 nucleotides read TGTGCCAGCACCCTAGGGGGACAACCTTACACTGAAGCTTTCTTT.

This chain connects TRBV19 to TRBJ1-1; D unclear. Deletions cut 6 bases from V and 4 bases from J, with 6 bases between. The CDR3 spans 11 residues. Germline lookup yields CDR1 LNHDA and CDR2 SQIVND (reference sequence). The CDR3 loop is CASRRSTEAFF. DNA of the CDR3: TGTGCCAGTAGGCGAAGCACTGAAGCTTTCTTT.

The V and J genes are TRBV6-1 and TRBJ2-7, with D maybe TRBD1 (6 bases). Trimming pared 4 bases from V and 2 bases from J, leaving 9 bases between. In germline, CDR1 is MNHNS, CDR2 SASEGT. There are 13 residues in the CDR3. The DNA of the CDR3 is TGTGCCAGCAGTGGGGACACGACCTACGAGCAGTACTTC. The encoded protein is CASSGDTTYEQYF.

V gene TRBV18 combines with J gene TRBJ1-3, with D tentatively TRBD1 (6 bases). The germline gives CDR1 KGHSH, CDR2 LQKENI. With 7 bases removed from V and 1 base from J, the gap between germline ends came to 8 bases. CDR3 length equals 13 residues. DNA of the CDR3: TGTGCCAGCTTACAGGGTTCTGGAAACACCATATATTTT. This gives the protein CASLQGSGNTIYF.

The genes are TRBV19 and TRBJ2-1; D is unclear. V shed 4 bases and J shed 8 bases, with 18 bases lying between them. The CDR3 spans 15 residues. Looked up from germline, CDR1 is LNHDA and CDR2 is SQIVND (reference sequence). This CDR3 is CASSTRFPLRDEQFF. Here the CDR3 DNA reads TGTGCCAGTAGTACCCGTTTTCCACTACGGGATGAGCAGTTCTTC.

This clone appeared once. The chain recombines TRBV7-9 with TRBJ2-1; TRBD2 matches 15 bases. The CDR3 runs 19 residues. The germline gives CDR1 SEHNR, CDR2 FQNEAQ (reference sequence). Trimming at V came to 11 bases and at J to 0 bases, leaving 14 bases not matched to a gene. CDR3 coding DNA: TGTGCCGTCGAAAAAGGGACTAGCGGGGGGCGGGGCTCCTACAATGAGCAGTTCTTC. Encoded protein: CAVEKGTSGGRGSYNEQFF.

This chain links TRBV11-2 with TRBJ2-3; TRBD1 matches at 8 bases. V trimming: 4 bases; J trimming: 1 base; junction bases outside the gene matches: 7. The CDR3 runs 16 residues. Germline values: CDR1 SGHAT, CDR2 FQNNGV. CDR3 sequence reads: CASSYRQGFGTDTQYF. The DNA of the CDR3 is TGTGCCAGCAGCTACCGACAGGGGTTCGGCACAGATACGCAGTATTTT.

This chain uses TRBV11-2 with TRBJ2-1, with D possibly matching TRBD2 (6 bases). This CDR3 is built from 16 residues. Trimming pared 2 bases from V and 3 bases from J, leaving 14 bases between. Germline values: CDR1 SGHAT, CDR2 FQNNGV. CDR3 region: CASSLMVTSSYNEQFF. For the CDR3, the DNA is TGTGCCAGCAGCTTAATGGTGACTAGTAGCTACAATGAGCAGTTCTTC. The whole variable domain, filled in from reference TRBV11-2 and TRBJ2-1, reads EAGVAQSPRYKIIEKRQSVAFWCNPISGHATLYWYQQILGQGPKLLIQFQNNGVVDDSQLPKDRFSAERLKGVDSTLKIQPAKLEDSAVYLCASSLMVTSSYNEQFFGPGTRLTVL.

The V and J genes are TRBV10-2 and TRBJ2-2, with D unresolved. Germline CDR1 is WSHSY and CDR2 is SAAADI. Trimming took 7 bases from V and 4 from J, leaving 19 bases between them. CDR3 length: 16 amino acids. The CDR3 loop reads CASIPRGAPSTGELFF. The CDR3 DNA is TGCGCCAGCATTCCCCGCGGAGCCCCCAGCACCGGGGAGCTGTTTTTT.

The J gene is TRBJ1-1, the V gene TRBV29-1; D may be TRBD1 (6 bases). The CDR3 length is 14 residues. Trimming took 5 bases from V and 2 from J, leaving 15 bases between them. Germline CDR1 and CDR2: SQVTM and ANQGSEA. The CDR3 nucleotides are TGCAGCGTTTCCCAGGGGTCTGGTAACACTGAAGCTTTCTTT. Translated: CSVSQGSGNTEAFF.

The table lists this clone with a count of one. CDR3 sequence reads: CASSRGPYEQYF. CDR3 coding DNA: TGTGCCAGCAGTCGCGGGCCCTACGAGCAGTACTTC. The chain links TRBV27 to TRBJ2-7, with a tentative D call TRBD2 (5 bases). Germline V CDR1 and CDR2: MNHEY, SMNVEV (reference sequence). Between the trimmed V and J ends, which lost 5 bases and 2 bases, there was a span of 7 bases. This CDR3 is 12 amino acids long.

V usage is TRBV5-1 and J usage is TRBJ2-3, with 12 bases matching TRBD2. Unmatched junction bases numbered 6, after V lost 4 bases and J lost 3 bases. CDR1 SGHRS and CDR2 YFSETQ come from the germline V gene. The CDR3 runs to 16 residues. CDR3 coding DNA: TGCGCCAGCAGCGAAGAGACTAGCGGGGGAACAGATACGCAGTATTTT. This encodes CASSEETSGGTDTQYF.

This CDR3 reads CASADQGTQHF. The CDR3 nucleotides are TGTGCCAGCGCTGATCAGGGGACCCAGCATTTT. This chain links TRBV19 with TRBJ1-5; D may be TRBD1 (6 bases). With 9 bases removed from V and 11 bases from J, the gap between germline ends came to 14 bases. In germline, CDR1 is LNHDA, CDR2 SQIVND (reference sequence). CDR3 length: 11 amino acids.

This chain joins TRBV19 and TRBJ2-7; D gene uncertain. The germline V and J ends were trimmed by 4 bases and 2 bases, with 9 bases remaining between them. From germline, CDR1 is LNHDA and CDR2 SQIVND (reference sequence). The CDR3 is made up of 13 amino acids. The CDR3 DNA is TGTGCCAGTAGTAAGACACCAACCTACGAGCAGTACTTC. Translated, it gives CASSKTPTYEQYF. Full variable domain (outside the CDR3, taken from reference TRBV19 and TRBJ2-7): DGGITQSPKYLFRKEGQNVTLSCEQNLNHDAMYWYRQDPGQGLRLIYYSQIVNDFQKGDIAEGYSVSREKKESFPLTVTSAQKNPTAFYLCASSKTPTYEQYFGPGTRLTVT.

This chain joins TRBV6-1 and TRBJ2-7, with no clear D. There are 11 residues in the CDR3. CDR1 and CDR2 (germline): MNHNS, SASEGT. V was shortened by 8 bases and J by 3 bases, with 8 bases between the two germline ends. This CDR3 reads CASRSIYEQYF. CDR3 DNA: TGTGCCAGCCGGAGCATCTACGAGCAGTACTTC.

V gene TRBV7-2 combines with J gene TRBJ1-4; 7 bases are shared with TRBD1. CDR3 size: 14 residues. J gave up 5 bases and V 5 bases, and 5 bases lay outside the gene matches. Germline V gene data show CDR1 as SGHTA and CDR2 as FQGNSA. The CDR3 DNA follows: TGTGCCAGCAGCCCAGGACAGGTGAATGAAAAACTGTTTTTT. Its protein is CASSPGQVNEKLFF. Full variable domain (missing parts from reference TRBV7-2 and TRBJ1-4): GAGVSQSPSNKVTEKGKDVELRCDPISGHTALYWYRQSLGQGLEFLIYFQGNSAPDKSGLPSDRFSAERTGGSVSTLTIQRTQQEDSAVYLCASSPGQVNEKLFFGSGTQLSVL.

V is TRBV29-1 and J is TRBJ1-2, with D possibly matching TRBD1 (6 bases). This CDR3 has 15 residues. Germline V gene lookup returns CDR1 SQVTM and CDR2 ANQGSEA. V lost 3 bases, J lost 0 bases, and 14 bases lay in between. The CDR3, as DNA: TGCAGCGTTGAGGACAGTTTTACGGCTAACTATGGCTACACCTTC. Its translation is CSVEDSFTANYGYTF.

This chain joins TRBV7-9 and TRBJ2-1, with 8 bases fitting TRBD1. Trimming cost V 4 bases and J 8 bases; bases outside gene matches: 10. This CDR3 has 15 residues. Germline V gives CDR1 SEHNR, CDR2 FQNEAQ (reference sequence). CDR3 DNA sequence: TGTGCCAGCAGCTCAAAGGACAGGGCAACGGATGAGCAGTTCTTC. It is translated as CASSSKDRATDEQFF.